The subject of this entry is one T cell receptor (beta chain). Its antigen is still unknown. It is unclear where the CDR3 begins or ends on the DNA, so no DNA is shown, and the CDR3 is as TCRdb lists it. TCR cDNA, made by 5'RACE template switching, carried an added universal primer site and UMIs. TCRdb reprocessed the 5' RACE reads via MiXCR and lists one record per CDR3 protein. The sample gives just under 600,000 distinct CDR3 sequences, approximately 13% of which show up once; about an eighth is in the top ten. This entry belongs to a study of T cells after yellow fever vaccination. Overall study: SMART-Seq v4 Ultra Low Input served to prepare low-cell-number fractions. Study-level points and caveats: High-abundance clonotypes from the bulk population could contaminate FACS-sorted repertoires.

The CDR3 is 17 residues long, ends included. Germline-derived CDR1 and CDR2 are WSHSY and SAAADI. Sequences were derived from PBMCs, sampled on the day of the yellow fever booster vaccination. The chain couples TRBV10-2 to TRBJ2-1; the D call in the table, TRBD1, was not verified against the DNA. The clonotype was recovered from a man between 25 and 39 years old who received the YFV17D yellow fever vaccine. This CDR3 reads CAKFYPCFAHSYNEQFF.